This TCR beta chain was identified during a study of blood T cells in healthy people across ages. The CDR3 is made up of 15 amino acids. Per the germline V gene, CDR1 is SGHTA and CDR2 is FQGNSA. V lost 0 bases and J 2 bases, leaving 10 bases between the germline ends. The study's findings and limits: PBMC samples, being unsorted, prevented any conclusive comparison of naive and antigen-experienced cells. Diversity of TCR beta correlated strongly with naive T cell percentage.

To note about this clonotype: Its target is not known.

Through a sample-barcoded 5' primer and a J-beta primer mix, a second PCR was run for about 6 to 11 cycles. A 12-random-nucleotide template-switch adaptor tagged each cDNA molecule. Sequencing yielded, for each sample, at least 2.5 million paired-end reads carrying CDR3. TCRdb passed the 5' RACE reads through MiXCR, listing each CDR3 protein once. The sample has around 1.5 million distinct CDR3 sequences, about 40% seen once. The chain carries TRBV7-2 and TRBJ2-5; D not certain. Specimen: blood. This sequence was found in a woman aged 18 to 35 in good health. The CDR3 loop is CASSLAAVYQETQYF. The DNA of the CDR3 is TGTGCCAGCAGCTTAGCGGCGGTTTATCAAGAGACCCAGTACTTC.